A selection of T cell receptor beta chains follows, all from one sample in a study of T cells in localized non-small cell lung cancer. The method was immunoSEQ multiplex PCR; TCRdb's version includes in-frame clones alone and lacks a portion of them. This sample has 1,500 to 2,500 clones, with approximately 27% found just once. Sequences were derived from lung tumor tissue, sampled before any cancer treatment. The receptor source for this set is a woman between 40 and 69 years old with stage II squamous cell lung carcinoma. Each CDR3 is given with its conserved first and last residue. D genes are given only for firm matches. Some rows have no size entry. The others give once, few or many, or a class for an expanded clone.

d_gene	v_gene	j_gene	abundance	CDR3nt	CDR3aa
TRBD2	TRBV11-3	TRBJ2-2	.	TGTGCCAGCAGCCCTAGTGCTAGCGGGAGGGTTGCCGGGGAGCTGTTTTTT	CASSPSASGRVAGELFF
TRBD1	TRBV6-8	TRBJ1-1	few	TGTGCCATCAGTGGCCACCCGGACAGGGGGAACACTGAAGCTTTCTTT	CAISGHPDRGNTEAFF
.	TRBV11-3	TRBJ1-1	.	TGTGCCAGCAGCCTATTATCCGGGAACACTGAAGCTTTCTTT	CASSLLSGNTEAFF
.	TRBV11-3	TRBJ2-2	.	TGTGCCAGCAGCTTAGTGGGATCAGGGCCTAACACCGGGGAGCTGTTTTTT	CASSLVGSGPNTGELFF
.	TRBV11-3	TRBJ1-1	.	TGTGCCAGCAGCCACGGGGGCGTAGAAACTGAAGCTTTCTTT	CASSHGGVETEAFF
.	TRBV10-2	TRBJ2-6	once	TGCGCCATCACCTTTGGGGCCTCTGGGGCCAACGTCCTGACTTTC	CAITFGASGANVLTF
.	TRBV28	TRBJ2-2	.	TGTGCCACCGCGAAGGGGCTCGAGGGAGTGAACGGGGAGCTGTTTTTT	CATAKGLEGVNGELFF
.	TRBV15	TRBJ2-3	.	TGTGCCACCAGCAGGACACGGACCTCTAGCACAGATACGCAGTATTTT	CATSRTRTSSTDTQYF
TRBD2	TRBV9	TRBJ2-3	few	TGTGCCAGCAGCGTAGGAAGCGGGATGGAAGTTACGCAGTATTTT	CASSVGSGMEVTQYF
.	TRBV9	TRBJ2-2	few	TGTGCCAGCAGCTTATGGGCAGGGGAGACCGGGGAGCTGTTTTTT	CASSLWAGETGELFF
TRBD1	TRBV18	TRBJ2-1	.	TGTGCCAGCTCTCGGGACAGGGCGCTAAGATCCTACAATGAGCAGTTCTTC	CASSRDRALRSYNEQFF
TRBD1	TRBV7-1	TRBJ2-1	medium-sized	TGTGCCAGCAGCACAGACAGGGGCAATGAGCAGTTCTTC	CASSTDRGNEQFF
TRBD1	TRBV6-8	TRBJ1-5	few	TGTGCCAGCAGTGGGGGATCTCAGGGGGCTTTGGAGCCCCAGCATTTT	CASSGGSQGALEPQHF
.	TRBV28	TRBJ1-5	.	TGTGCCAGCAGCCGGGAGGGGGAAAGGGACAATCAGCCCCAGCATTTT	CASSREGERDNQPQHF
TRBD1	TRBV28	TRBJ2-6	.	TGTGCCAGCAGTGCGACAGGGGGGCCTGGGGCCAACGTCCTGACTTTC	CASSATGGPGANVLTF
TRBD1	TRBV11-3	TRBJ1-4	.	TGTGCCAGCAGCTTGGCAGGGGGCGCGGGAGAAAAACTGTTTTTT	CASSLAGGAGEKLFF
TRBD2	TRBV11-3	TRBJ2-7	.	TGTGCCAGCAGCTTGGCGGCTAGCGGGAGTGGGGAGCAGTACTTC	CASSLAASGSGEQYF
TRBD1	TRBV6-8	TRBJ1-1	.	TGTGCCAGCAGTTACGGAGGGGGCGCGATGAACACTGAAGCTTTCTTT	CASSYGGGAMNTEAFF
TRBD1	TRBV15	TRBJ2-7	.	TGTGCCACCAGCGCTAGAGGCGGGACAGGGGGTGGCGAGCAGTACTTC	CATSARGGTGGGEQYF
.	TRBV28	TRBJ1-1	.	TGTGCCACCGGGGGGGGTAGCACTGAAGCTTTCTTT	CATGGGSTEAFF
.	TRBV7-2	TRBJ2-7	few	TGTGCCAGCAGCCCCCCTGGACGCCCCGGGCAGTACTTC	CASSPPGRPGQYF
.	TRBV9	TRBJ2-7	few	TGTGCCAGCACTGACGGCGTAATCTCCTACGAGCAGTACTTC	CASTDGVISYEQYF
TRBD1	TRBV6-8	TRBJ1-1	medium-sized	TGTGCCAGCAGGCTATCAGGGGGCGTAACTGAAGCTTTCTTT	CASRLSGGVTEAFF
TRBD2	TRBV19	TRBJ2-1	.	TGTGCCAGTAGTATCCAGCGGGACTACAATGAGCAGTTCTTC	CASSIQRDYNEQFF
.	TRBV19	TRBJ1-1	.	TGTGCCAGTAGTATACAATATTTGGGAACTGAAGCTTTCTTT	CASSIQYLGTEAFF
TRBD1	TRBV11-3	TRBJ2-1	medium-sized	TGTGCCAGCAGCTACGGGACAGAGAACAATGAGCAGTTCTTC	CASSYGTENNEQFF
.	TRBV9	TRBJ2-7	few	TGTGCCAGCAAGGCGGATACCTACGAGCAGTACTTC	CASKADTYEQYF
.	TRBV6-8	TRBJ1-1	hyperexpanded	TGTGCCAGCAGTTACTTGCCCCCTGACAGAAGCACTGAAGCTTTCTTT	CASSYLPPDRSTEAFF
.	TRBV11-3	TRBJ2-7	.	TGTGCCAGCAGCCTCGGCAGGGCTAGTTCCTACGAGCAGTACTTC	CASSLGRASSYEQYF
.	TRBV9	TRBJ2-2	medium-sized	TGTGCCAGCAGTCGCGCGGGACACATCACCGGGGAGCTGTTTTTT	CASSRAGHITGELFF
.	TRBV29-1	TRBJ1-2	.	TGCAGCGTCCAGGACTCCCTTGATGGCTACACCTTC	CSVQDSLDGYTF
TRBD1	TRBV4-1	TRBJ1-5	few	TGCGCCAGCAGCCAAGAACAGGGGACGGATCAGCCCCAGCATTTT	CASSQEQGTDQPQHF
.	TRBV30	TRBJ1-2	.	TGTGCCTGGAGCCGAACAGGGAGTTATGGCTACACCTTC	CAWSRTGSYGYTF
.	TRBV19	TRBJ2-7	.	TGTGCCAGTAGTATAGATCATGCGACAGGTTCCTACTACGAGCAGTACTTC	CASSIDHATGSYYEQYF
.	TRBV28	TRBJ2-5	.	TGTGCCAGCAGTTCCAGGGGATCCGAGACCCAGTACTTC	CASSSRGSETQYF
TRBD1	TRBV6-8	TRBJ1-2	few	TGTGCCAGCCACCGGGACAGGGGGCATAAGAGCTACACCTTC	CASHRDRGHKSYTF
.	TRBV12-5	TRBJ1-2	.	TGTGCTAGTGGTTTAGGGCCCGACGGAGGCTACACCTTC	CASGLGPDGGYTF
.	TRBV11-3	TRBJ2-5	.	TGTGCCAGCACTCATGTCTGGGGCCTGCCGGGCCAAGAGACCCAGTACTTC	CASTHVWGLPGQETQYF
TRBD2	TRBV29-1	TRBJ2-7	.	TGCAGCGTTGGGCTAGCGGGAGGAATCGGCGAGCAGTACTTC	CSVGLAGGIGEQYF
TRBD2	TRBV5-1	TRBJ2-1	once	TGCGCCAGCAGCCAACTAGCGGGAGTTTCGGCTGATGAGCAGTTCTTC	CASSQLAGVSADEQFF
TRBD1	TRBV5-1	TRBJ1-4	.	TGCGCCAGCAGCTTGGGGGGCCCGACAGGGGGTGAAAAACTGTTTTTT	CASSLGGPTGGEKLFF
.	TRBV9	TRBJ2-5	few	TGTGCCAGCAGTGGTTATGGGGGGGCGCAACAAGAGACCCAGTACTTC	CASSGYGGAQQETQYF
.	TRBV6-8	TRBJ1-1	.	TGTGCCATCACCGCAGGCCGGAACCAGATGAACACTGAAGCTTTCTTT	CAITAGRNQMNTEAFF
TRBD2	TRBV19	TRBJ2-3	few	TGTGCCAGCCGGACTAGCGGGTACACAGATACGCAGTATTTT	CASRTSGYTDTQYF
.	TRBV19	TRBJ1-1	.	TGTGCCAGTAGTATTCCCCCATCGAACACTGAAGCTTTCTTT	CASSIPPSNTEAFF
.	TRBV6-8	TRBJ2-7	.	TGTGCCAGCAGTTACCCAGGGAGCAACGAGCAGTACTTC	CASSYPGSNEQYF
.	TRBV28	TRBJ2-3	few	TGTGCCAGCAGGATACAGGGAGATACGCAGTATTTT	CASRIQGDTQYF
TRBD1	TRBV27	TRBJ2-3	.	TGTGCCAGCAAGTTACTCCCGGTAGGGGGCCCCACAGATACGCAGTATTTT	CASKLLPVGGPTDTQYF
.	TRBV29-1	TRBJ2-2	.	TGCAGCGTGGGACGTTCGAACACCGGGGAGCTGTTTTTT	CSVGRSNTGELFF
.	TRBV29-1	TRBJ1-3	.	TGCAGCGTGACGGGCGGCCCCTCTGGAAACACCATATATTTT	CSVTGGPSGNTIYF
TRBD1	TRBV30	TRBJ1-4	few	TGTGCCTGGAGTGTACCGACAGGGGCGCGAGAAAAACTGTTTTTT	CAWSVPTGAREKLFF
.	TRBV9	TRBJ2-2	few	TGTGCCAGCAGCGTAGTGGCTTCTCCCACCGGGGAGCTGTTTTTT	CASSVVASPTGELFF